This T cell receptor (beta chain) was identified during a study of blood T cell repertoires in COVID-19. Original processing methods: How many nucleated cells were present was estimated from reference gene primer amplification. Libraries were prepared by immunoSEQ multiplex PCR; TCRdb keeps only in-frame clonotypes and omits some of them. That table supplies the V and J calls and clone size; D and trimming were determined from the DNA. The sample lists about 160,000 clones; roughly 84% were seen once. This clonotype originated in a woman of 80 years or more with active or convalescent COVID-19. The material sequenced was peripheral blood.

The CDR3 spells CASSQDGQGAWDDGYTF. CDR3 DNA sequence: TGCGCCAGCAGCCAAGATGGACAGGGGGCATGGGACGATGGCTACACCTTC. The V call is TRBV4-3, the J call TRBJ1-2; 11 bases agree with TRBD1. The V gene end was trimmed by 0 bases and the J gene end by 6 bases; junction bases not matched to a gene: 9. The CDR3 length is 17 residues. The germline gives CDR1 LGHNA, CDR2 YSLEER.